These 25 T cell receptor beta chains were all obtained from the same sample, sequenced in a study of Ad26.COV2.S vaccination and SARS-CoV-2 variants listed by TCRdb under 2021. The treatment or condition tag for this specimen amounts to: 19 received Ad26.COV2.S at low or high dose, single or two shots; several received placebo; per-sample allocation not given. Repertoires of vaccine and placebo recipients were sequenced from samples collected on day 63 after the first injection. Library creation used the immunoSEQ multiplex PCR assay. Held by TCRdb, this immuneACCESS table contains in-frame sequences only and omits some clones. Under half of the omission traces to an unresolved V gene where checked; the cause of the rest is unknown. The sample yields about 420,000 clones; roughly 88% were counted once. About 4% of the sample is in the top ten clones. The sequencing used peripheral blood, collected in a trial of Ad26.COV2.S vaccine versus placebo. The receptors were sampled from a person aged 18 to 65 who received the Ad26.COV2.S COVID-19 vaccine or a placebo.

This chain connects TRBV27 to TRBJ1-1; no clear D gene. Trimming stripped 5 bases from V and 6 bases from J, with 16 bases between. CDR1 is MNHEY and CDR2 is SMNVEV in the germline V gene (reference sequence). The CDR3 consists of 14 residues. CDR3 in DNA: TGTGCCAGCAGTATGAGCCGCTATAGGGCTGAAGCTTTCTTT. Protein product: CASSMSRYRAEAFF.

The chain uses TRBV2 and TRBJ2-2, with TRBD1 identical over 8 bases. V was clipped by 6 bases and J by 6 bases; unmatched bases: 9. This CDR3 has 15 amino acids. Germline values: CDR1 SNHLY, CDR2 FYNNEI. In DNA form, the CDR3 reads TGTGCCAGCAGCCGGGACAGGAGTTCGTCCGGGGAGCTGTTTTTT. It is translated as CASSRDRSSSGELFF.

The chain links TRBV11-2 to TRBJ2-3; D gene ambiguous. The V end lost 3 bases, the J end lost 2 bases, and 9 bases lay between the germline ends. Germline CDR1 reads SGHAT; CDR2 reads FQNNGV. There are 14 residues in the CDR3. The CDR3 is CASSLSPSTDTQYF. The CDR3 region has the DNA TGTGCCAGCAGCTTGTCCCCTTCCACAGATACGCAGTATTTT.

CDR3 coding DNA: TGCGCCAGCAGCCGTTCAACAAAAGCGGGGGGAATCACAGATACGCAGTATTTT. Translating gives CASSRSTKAGGITDTQYF. This rearrangement joins TRBV4-1 to TRBJ2-3; 9 bases align to TRBD2. CDR1 MGHRA and CDR2 YSYEKL come from the germline V gene. V lost 4 bases and J lost 2; bases outside the gene matches: 13. The CDR3 runs to 18 residues.

The chain is built from TRBV10-3 and TRBJ2-3; 7 nucleotides line up with TRBD2. The germline CDR1 and CDR2 sequences are ENHRY and SYGVKD. The CDR3 is made up of 17 amino acids. With V trimmed by 0 bases and J by 0 bases, 6 bases remained unmatched. CDR3 nucleotides: TGTGCCATCAGTGAGTCGAGGCGGGGGACTAGCACAGATACGCAGTATTTT. Encoded protein: CAISESRRGTSTDTQYF.

This chain joins TRBV12-3 or TRBV12-4 and TRBJ2-5, with D unclear. Between the trimmed V and J ends, which lost 5 bases and 7 bases, there was a span of 8 bases. CDR3 length: 11 residues. The CDR3 DNA reads as TGTGCCAGCAGTATAACTGGGACCCAGTACTTC. It translates to CASSITGTQYF.

V gene TRBV2 combines with J gene TRBJ1-4; no firm D call. With 6 bases removed from V and 5 bases from J, the gap between germline ends came to 4 bases. The CDR3 has 11 residues. Germline CDR1 SNHLY, CDR2 FYNNEI. The CDR3 DNA follows: TGTGCCAGCAGCCCAAATGAAAAACTGTTTTTT. It is translated as CASSPNEKLFF. Complete variable domain (other parts from reference TRBV2 and TRBJ1-4): EPEVTQTPSHQVTQMGQEVILRCVPISNHLYFYWYRQILGQKVEFLVSFYNNEISEKSEIFDDQFSVERPDGSNFTLKIRSTKLEDSAMYFCASSPNEKLFFGSGTQLSVL.

Only a few counts were recorded for this clone. The chain uses TRBV7-2 and TRBJ2-1; 7 bases match TRBD1. Trimming cost V 4 bases and J 7 bases; bases outside gene matches: 13. This CDR3 is built from 16 residues. The germline gives CDR1 SGHTA, CDR2 FQGNSA. CDR3 amino acids: CASSSFGTARRNEQFF. The CDR3 DNA is TGTGCCAGCAGCTCTTTCGGGACAGCCAGAAGGAATGAGCAGTTCTTC.

The CDR3 region is CASSYRGTGNTEAFF. CDR3 nucleotides: TGTGCCAGCAGTTACCGAGGGACAGGGAACACTGAAGCTTTCTTT. The chain recombines TRBV6-2 or TRBV6-3 with TRBJ1-1; 8 bases agree with TRBD1. The V segment lost 2 bases and the J segment 1 base; nucleotides outside the gene matches: 3. Germline V gives CDR1 MNHEY, CDR2 SVGEGT. The CDR3 has 15 amino acids.

This clone was observed a few times. The gene calls are TRBV6-2 or TRBV6-3 and TRBJ1-5, with D unclear. Germline V gene data show CDR1 as MNHEY and CDR2 as SVGEGT. Trimming removed 2 bases from V and 1 base from J, with 6 bases in between. This CDR3 has 14 amino acids. In DNA, the CDR3 is TGTGCCAGCAGTTACCGCGGCAGCAATCAGCCCCAGCATTTT. Residues: CASSYRGSNQPQHF.

J is TRBJ2-3 and V is TRBV28, with 7 bases identical to TRBD1. CDR1 is MDHEN, CDR2 SYDVKM, per germline. This CDR3 is 14 amino acids long. J was trimmed by 1 base and V by 5 bases; bases with no gene match: 3. The CDR3 here is CASSRQGGTDTQYF. The DNA of the CDR3 is TGTGCCAGCAGTCGACAGGGAGGCACAGATACGCAGTATTTT.

The CDR3, as DNA: TGTGCCAGCACTGACAGTTTCTATTCACCCCTCCACTTT. Translated: CASTDSFYSPLHF. The gene calls are TRBV25-1 and TRBJ1-6; perhaps TRBD1 as D (5 bases). The ends were cut back, 7 bases at V and 8 bases at J, with 12 bases in the middle. The CDR3 spans 13 residues. Germline lookup yields CDR1 MGHDK and CDR2 SYGVNS.

The chain links TRBV7-8 to TRBJ1-5, with 7 bases matching TRBD1. Germline assignment: CDR1 SGHVS and CDR2 FQNEAQ. The CDR3 runs 14 residues. The V gene end was trimmed by 5 bases and the J gene end by 4 bases; junction bases not matched to a gene: 5. The CDR3 region has the DNA TGTGCCAGCAGCCGAGACAGGGTGAATCAGCCCCAGCATTTT. It encodes CASSRDRVNQPQHF.

The chain recombines TRBV28 with TRBJ2-7, with 9 bases that match TRBD1. Per the germline V gene, CDR1 is MDHEN and CDR2 is SYDVKM. V was pared by 4 bases and J by 2 bases, with 6 bases of the junction left unmatched. The CDR3 consists of 15 residues. The CDR3: CASSSPGQGTYEQYF. CDR3 bases: TGTGCCAGCAGTTCACCGGGACAGGGAACCTACGAGCAGTACTTC.

This chain links TRBV10-3 with TRBJ2-2; 7 nucleotides agree with TRBD1. Germline V gene lookup returns CDR1 ENHRY and CDR2 SYGVKD. V lost 2 bases to trimming and J lost 0 bases; unmatched junction nucleotides: 3. The CDR3 contains 16 residues. The CDR3 nucleotides are TGTGCCATCAGTGAGGAAGGGGGCACGAACACCGGGGAGCTGTTTTTT. This translates into CAISEEGGTNTGELFF.

The chain links TRBV28 to TRBJ2-6; D is possibly TRBD2 (5 bases). V was shortened by 4 bases and J by 0 bases, with 10 bases between the two germline ends. Germline V gives CDR1 MDHEN, CDR2 SYDVKM. The CDR3 contains 16 residues. The CDR3 nucleotides are TGTGCCAGCAGTTCGGGAAGCGTCTCTGGGGCCAACGTCCTGACTTTC. Residues: CASSSGSVSGANVLTF.

This rearrangement joins TRBV6-5 to TRBJ2-1, with D possibly matching TRBD1 (6 bases). This CDR3 contains 15 residues. CDR1 and CDR2 (germline): MNHEY, SVGAGI. Trimming took off 3 bases at V and 1 base at J, with 10 bases between the two ends. The chain's CDR3 is CASSYRDTSYNEQFF. The CDR3 region has the DNA TGTGCCAGCAGTTATCGGGACACTTCCTACAATGAGCAGTTCTTC.

The chain links TRBV28 to TRBJ2-3; maybe TRBD1 (6 bases). Trimming stripped 5 bases from V and 3 bases from J, with 15 bases between. Germline CDR1 MDHEN, CDR2 SYDVKM. CDR3 size: 15 residues. The CDR3 sequence is CASSEQGWGTDTQYF. The CDR3 DNA follows: TGTGCCAGCAGTGAACAGGGTTGGGGGACAGATACGCAGTATTTT. Using reference TRBV28 and TRBJ2-3 for the parts outside the CDR3, the full variable domain is DVKVTQSSRYLVKRTGEKVFLECVQDMDHENMFWYRQDPGLGLRLIYFSYDVKMKEKGDIPEGYSVSREKKERFSLILESASTNQTSMYLCASSEQGWGTDTQYFGPGTRLTVL.

The V call is TRBV20-1, the J call TRBJ1-5; D uncertain. This CDR3 has 15 residues. Trimming left V 3 bases short and J 0 bases short, with 12 bases between. Germline CDR1 and CDR2: DFQATT and SNEGSKA (reference sequence). CDR3 amino acids: CSASRQPYSNQPQHF. The DNA for the CDR3 is TGCAGTGCTAGTAGGCAGCCGTATAGCAATCAGCCCCAGCATTTT.

This clone was seen once. The chain has TRBV29-1 and TRBJ1-1; D ambiguous. Trimming removed 6 bases at V and 7 bases at J, with 15 bases between. The CDR3 consists of 12 residues. Germline loops: CDR1 SQVTM, CDR2 ANQGSEA. Here the CDR3 reads CSVRTGFGEAFF. The CDR3 bases are TGCAGCGTAAGGACCGGTTTTGGTGAAGCTTTCTTT.

This clone was seen once. The V gene is TRBV28, the J gene TRBJ1-3; possibly TRBD1 for D (6 bases). This CDR3 contains 16 residues. Germline lookup yields CDR1 MDHEN and CDR2 SYDVKM. V lost 5 bases to trimming and J lost 0 bases, with 14 bases between them. CDR3 bases: TGTGCCAGCAGTGGGAGACAGGAGTTCTCTGGAAACACCATATATTTT. It yields the protein CASSGRQEFSGNTIYF.

The chain employs TRBV29-1 and TRBJ2-3; tentative D call: TRBD2 (7 bases). Trimming removed 8 bases at V and 9 bases at J, with 15 bases between. CDR1 is SQVTM, CDR2 ANQGSEA, per germline. CDR3 length equals 11 residues. CDR3 amino acids: CSSGGSGTQYF. CDR3 in DNA: TGCAGCTCGGGGGGCTCGGGAACGCAGTATTTT.

V usage is TRBV28 and J usage is TRBJ2-7; possibly TRBD1 for D (6 bases). Germline V lookup: CDR1 MDHEN, CDR2 SYDVKM. Between the trimmed V and J ends, which lost 2 bases and 6 bases, there was a span of 17 bases. The length of the CDR3 is 15 residues. This chain's CDR3 is CASSLHQGPFGEQYF. As DNA, the CDR3 is TGTGCCAGCAGTTTACACCAGGGGCCCTTCGGCGAGCAGTACTTC. Using reference TRBV28 and TRBJ2-7 for the parts outside the CDR3, the full variable domain is DVKVTQSSRYLVKRTGEKVFLECVQDMDHENMFWYRQDPGLGLRLIYFSYDVKMKEKGDIPEGYSVSREKKERFSLILESASTNQTSMYLCASSLHQGPFGEQYFGPGTRLTVT.

This sequence joins TRBV28 and TRBJ2-3; the D gene is possibly TRBD1 (6 bases). Trimming pared 7 bases from V and 0 bases from J, leaving 11 bases between. This CDR3 is 14 amino acids long. The V gene's germline CDR1 is MDHEN and CDR2 SYDVKM. For the CDR3, the DNA is TGTGCCAGCACGGACAGTTGGAGCACAGATACGCAGTATTTT. Protein product: CASTDSWSTDTQYF.

This chain links TRBV4-3 with TRBJ2-1; TRBD2 matches at 8 bases. CDR1 and CDR2 (germline): LGHNA, YSLEER. The CDR3 spans 18 residues. Losses at the gene ends were 1 base for V and 4 bases for J; bases not matched to a gene: 12. In nucleotides, the CDR3 is TGCGCCAGCAGCCAAGGCTCCTCGGCAGCGGGGGTTTACAATGAGCAGTTCTTC. It yields the protein CASSQGSSAAGVYNEQFF.